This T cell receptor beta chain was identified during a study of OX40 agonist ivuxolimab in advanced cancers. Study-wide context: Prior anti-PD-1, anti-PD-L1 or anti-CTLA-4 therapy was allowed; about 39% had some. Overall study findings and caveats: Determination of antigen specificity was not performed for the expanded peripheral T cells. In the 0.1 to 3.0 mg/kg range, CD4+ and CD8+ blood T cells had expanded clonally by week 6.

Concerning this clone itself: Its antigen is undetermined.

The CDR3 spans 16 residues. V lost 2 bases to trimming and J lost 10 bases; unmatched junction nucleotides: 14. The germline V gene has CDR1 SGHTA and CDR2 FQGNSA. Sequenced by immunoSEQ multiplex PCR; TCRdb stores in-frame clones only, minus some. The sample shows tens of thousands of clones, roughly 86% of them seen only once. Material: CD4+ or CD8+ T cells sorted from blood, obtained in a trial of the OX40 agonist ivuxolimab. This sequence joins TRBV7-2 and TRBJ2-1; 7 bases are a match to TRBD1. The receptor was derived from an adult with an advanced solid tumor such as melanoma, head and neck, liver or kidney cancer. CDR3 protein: CASSLTRAGGTGEQFF. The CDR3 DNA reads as TGTGCCAGCAGCTTAACGCGGGCAGGGGGTACGGGGGAGCAGTTCTTC.